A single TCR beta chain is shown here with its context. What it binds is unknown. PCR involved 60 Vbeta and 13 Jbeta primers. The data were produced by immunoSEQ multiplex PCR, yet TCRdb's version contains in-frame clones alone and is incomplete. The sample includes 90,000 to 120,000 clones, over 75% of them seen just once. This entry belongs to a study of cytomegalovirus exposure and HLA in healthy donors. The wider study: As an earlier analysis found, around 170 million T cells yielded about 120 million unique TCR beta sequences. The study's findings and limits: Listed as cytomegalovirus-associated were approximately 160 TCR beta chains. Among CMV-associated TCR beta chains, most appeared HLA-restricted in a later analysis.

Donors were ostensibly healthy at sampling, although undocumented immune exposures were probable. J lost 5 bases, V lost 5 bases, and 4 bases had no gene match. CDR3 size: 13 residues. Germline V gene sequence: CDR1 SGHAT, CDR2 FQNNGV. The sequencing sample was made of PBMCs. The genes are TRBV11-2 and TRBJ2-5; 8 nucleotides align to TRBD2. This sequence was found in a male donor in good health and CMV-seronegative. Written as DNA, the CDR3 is TGTGCCAGCAGCAGACTAGCGTTCGAGACCCAGTACTTC. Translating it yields CASSRLAFETQYF.